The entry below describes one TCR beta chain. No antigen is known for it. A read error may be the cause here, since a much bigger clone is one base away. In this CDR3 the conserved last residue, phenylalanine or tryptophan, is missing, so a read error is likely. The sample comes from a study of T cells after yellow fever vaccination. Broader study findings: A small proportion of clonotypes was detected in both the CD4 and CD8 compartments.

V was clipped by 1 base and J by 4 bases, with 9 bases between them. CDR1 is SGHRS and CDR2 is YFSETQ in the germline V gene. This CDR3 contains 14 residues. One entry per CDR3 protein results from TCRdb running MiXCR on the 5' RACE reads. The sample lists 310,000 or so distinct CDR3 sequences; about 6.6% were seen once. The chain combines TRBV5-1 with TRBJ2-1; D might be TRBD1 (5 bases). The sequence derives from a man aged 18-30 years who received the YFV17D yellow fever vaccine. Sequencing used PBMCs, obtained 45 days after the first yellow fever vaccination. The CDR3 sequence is CASSLLQAYNEQFS. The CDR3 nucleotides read TGCGCCAGCAGCTTGTTACAGGCGTACAATGAGCAGTTCTCC.